What follows describes a single TCR beta chain. Its recognized antigen is unknown. Base qualities are not provided; no much larger clone lies one nucleotide away. According to the germline V gene (reference sequence), CDR1 reads GTSNPN and CDR2 reads SVGIG. V loses 2 bases, J loses 3 bases, and the germline ends lie 14 bases apart. The CDR3 covers 14 residues, taking in both the cysteine and the phenylalanine. Just the 42-base CDR3 DNA is kept, in frame starting at base 1. TCRdb records Illumina NovaSeq 6000 as the sequencer. cDNA libraries for TCRalpha and TCRbeta were prepared by 5'RACE using constant-segment primers, with sample barcodes and unique molecular identifiers added. Trizol reagent was used to extract RNA from every sample. The libraries were amplified in two PCR steps, and the second step added a second sample barcode and Illumina TruSeq adapters. Libraries were sequenced on an Illumina NovaSeq with 2 x 150 bp paired-end reads. The original pipeline was this. With migec v1.2.7, reads were demultiplexed and then collapsed into UMI-guided consensus sequences. With mixcr v2.1.11, UMI consensuses were aligned to TRA and TRB V and J templates and assembled into clonotypes. A clonotype was counted as expanded or contracted only if both edgeR and NoisET called the change significant, with noise models trained on biological replicates. For edgeR calls, the thresholds were a false discovery rate-adjusted p below 0.01 and a log2 fold-change of 1. As an exploratory analysis of dynamics, max-normalized trajectories of the 1000 most abundant clonotypes were examined by PCA with hierarchical clustering. Separately sequenced CD4+ and CD8+ repertoires were used to assign a CD4 or CD8 phenotype to each responding clone. In TCRdb, the public reads were trimmed at Q25 with fastp and aligned with MiXCR, with productive beta chains retained. Rows matching on CDR3 protein sequence are summarized as one entry with the most common DNA and genes. TCRdb's processing, not the authors' own work, is the source of the V and J calls. The sample yields 110,000 or so distinct CDR3 sequences; about a sixth were counted once. The biggest ten clones account for less than 6% of the sample.

This sample is drawn from a study of T-cell memory formation after mild COVID-19 (dated by TCRdb to the early 2020s). Concerning the study at large: TCR sequence clusters from the two donors were largely donor specific. In a couple of donors, T-cell clones that expanded and contracted after mild COVID-19 were followed by sequencing TCRalpha and TCRbeta repertoires longitudinally. Two young, previously healthy adult volunteers made up the cohort, one male and one female. Broader findings and caveats from the paper: Some responding clones were detected in pre-infection memory, which suggested that pre-existing cross-reactive memory T cells had joined the SARS-CoV-2 response. SARS-CoV-2 specificity of the second-wave clones peaking on day 37 was not confirmed. From day 15 to 85, contracting clones showed balanced CD4/CD8 phenotypes, whereas a second wave of clones that expanded from day 15 to 37 leaned towards CD4+. Contracting CD4+ clones appeared mostly in the CM and EM memory subsets, whereas CD8+ clones were enriched in EMRA. Only two mild cases were covered in the study, and larger cohorts including severe cases with pre-infection samples were considered necessary.

Ficoll-Paque density gradient centrifugation was the method used to isolate PBMCs. Sequencing used PBMCs or a T cell subset sorted from them (not recorded which). This clonotype originated in a man aged 18 to 29 who had mild COVID-19 (a few samples of this study predate the infection). The sample titles of this study are shuffled in the database, so cell type and time point are left out; the donor was told from shared clones. The chain couples TRBV30 to TRBJ2-7; the D gene is perhaps TRBD2, on 6 matching bases. The bases read TGTGCCTGGAGTTCCGGGACGGGAGACTACGAGCAGTACTTC. Protein translation: CAWSSGTGDYEQYF.